A single sample is the source of the 21 T cell receptor beta chains below, sequenced in a study of Ad26.COV2.S vaccination and SARS-CoV-2 variants. Repertoires were generated with immunoSEQ multiplex PCR, while TCRdb's copy carries only in-frame clones and drops some. The sample has 380,000 or so clones, 83% seen once. Regarding treatment: 15 to 20 received Ad26.COV2.S at low or high dose, single or two shots; about 5 received placebo; per-sample allocation not given. The samples date from day 63 after the first vaccine or placebo injection. This sample comprised peripheral blood, obtained in a trial of Ad26.COV2.S vaccine versus placebo. These receptors were obtained from a person between 18 and 60 years old who received the Ad26.COV2.S COVID-19 vaccine or a placebo.

J is TRBJ1-6 and V is TRBV7-2; D perhaps matches TRBD1 (5 bases). Trimming pared 5 bases from V and 10 bases from J, leaving 12 bases between. Germline assignment: CDR1 SGHTA and CDR2 FQGNSA. This CDR3 is 13 amino acids long. DNA of the CDR3: TGTGCCAGCAGCGACCCCGGGGGGTCACCCCTCCACTTT. Translated: CASSDPGGSPLHF.

This rearrangement joins TRBV7-9 to TRBJ2-2; 8 positions match TRBD1. The germline V gene encodes CDR1 SEHNR and CDR2 FQNEAQ (reference sequence). There are 14 residues in the CDR3. With 6 bases clipped from V and 4 bases from J, the junction kept 4 bases outside the gene matches. The DNA of the CDR3 is TGTGCCAGCAGAAGACAGGGGAGCACCGGGGAGCTGTTTTTT. Its translation: CASRRQGSTGELFF.

The chain joins TRBV7-9 to TRBJ2-6; D gene ambiguous. V gave up 2 bases and J gave up 2 bases, with 7 bases separating them. CDR1 and CDR2 (germline): SEHNR, FQNEAQ (reference sequence). The CDR3 length is 15 residues. CDR3 amino acids: CASSLMPTGANVLTF. The CDR3 DNA reads TGTGCCAGCAGCTTAATGCCCACTGGGGCCAACGTCCTGACTTTC. The full variable domain, with the rest looked up from reference TRBV7-9 and TRBJ2-6, is DTGVSQNPRHKITKRGQNVTFRCDPISEHNRLYWYRQTLGQGPEFLTYFQNEAQLEKSRLLSDRFSAERPKGSFSTLEIQRTEQGDSAMYLCASSLMPTGANVLTFGAGSRLTVL.

This chain connects TRBV29-1 to TRBJ2-5; tentative D call: TRBD2 (7 bases). The germline V gene has CDR1 SQVTM and CDR2 ANQGSEA. The CDR3 spans 12 residues. V lost 4 bases to trimming and J lost 6 bases, with 12 bases between them. The DNA of the CDR3 is TGCAGCGTTGGCAGGGGAGGGCAGACCCAGTACTTC. Encoded protein: CSVGRGGQTQYF.

This rearrangement joins TRBV7-3 to TRBJ1-2; D is uncertain. Germline CDR1 SGHTA, CDR2 FQGTGA. The CDR3 is 16 residues long. V dropped 1 base and J dropped 2 bases, with 14 bases sitting between them. CDR3 DNA sequence: TGTGCCAGCAGCTTAAAGGTCGGGCAGCAGAACTATGGCTACACCTTC. Its translation is CASSLKVGQQNYGYTF.

This clone was seen a few times. The J gene is TRBJ1-3, the V gene TRBV20-1, with D unclear. The germline V and J ends were trimmed by 3 bases and 0 bases, with 9 bases remaining between them. Germline CDR1 reads DFQATT; CDR2 reads SNEGSKA (reference sequence). The CDR3 consists of 14 residues. The CDR3 region is CSASLGVSGNTIYF. The CDR3 DNA reads as TGCAGTGCTAGTCTGGGTGTCTCTGGAAACACCATATATTTT.

The chain joins TRBV12-5 to TRBJ1-1, with a possible D match to TRBD1 (5 bases). CDR3 size: 12 residues. In germline, CDR1 is LGHNT, CDR2 FRNRAP. V was clipped by 4 bases and J by 4 bases, with 7 bases between them. CDR3 bases: TGTGCTAGTGGTTGGGGGGGCACTGAAGCTTTCTTT. Translating it yields CASGWGGTEAFF.

The rearrangement joins TRBV7-8 to TRBJ1-6; D is undetermined. V lost 1 base and J 7 bases, leaving 8 bases between the germline ends. The length of the CDR3 is 14 residues. Germline CDR1 SGHVS, CDR2 FQNEAQ. The CDR3 reads CASSLGVPNSPLHF. CDR3 nucleotide sequence: TGTGCCAGCAGCTTAGGGGTCCCAAATTCACCCCTCCACTTT.

The chain links TRBV4-1 to TRBJ1-5; D uncertain. The V end lost 0 bases, the J end lost 2 bases, and 14 bases lay between the germline ends. CDR3 size: 17 residues. Germline CDR1 reads MGHRA; CDR2 reads YSYEKL. CDR3 loop: CASSQDSHRRGNQPQHF. In DNA, the CDR3 is TGCGCCAGCAGCCAAGATTCACACCGGCGGGGCAATCAGCCCCAGCATTTT.

This chain connects TRBV29-1 to TRBJ2-1; D not resolved. Looked up from germline, CDR1 is SQVTM and CDR2 is ANQGSEA. V was clipped by 6 bases and J by 4 bases, with 7 bases between them. This CDR3 region has 11 residues. This chain's CDR3 is CSVEWYNEQFF. The CDR3 DNA sequence: TGCAGCGTCGAGTGGTACAATGAGCAGTTCTTC.

CDR3 sequence (DNA): TGTGCCAGCAGAACCCCGGGGGGCAATGGCTACACCTTC. Protein product: CASRTPGGNGYTF. This chain links TRBV6-5 with TRBJ1-2, with a possible D match to TRBD1 (6 bases). The CDR3 loop spans 13 amino acids. The germline V gene has CDR1 MNHEY and CDR2 SVGAGI. Trimming left V 6 bases short and J 6 bases short, with 14 bases between.

The genes are TRBV2 and TRBJ1-1; weak D call: TRBD1 (6 bases). The germline V gene encodes CDR1 SNHLY and CDR2 FYNNEI. This CDR3 is built from 12 residues. The ends were cut back, 3 bases at V and 8 bases at J, with 10 bases in the middle. The CDR3 region has the DNA TGTGCCAGCAGTGATGGGGGGCACGAAGCTTTCTTT. Translating gives CASSDGGHEAFF.

The chain combines TRBV13 with TRBJ2-5; no definite D call. Trimming removed 4 bases from V and 7 bases from J, with 10 bases in between. The CDR3 totals 12 residues. Germline V lookup: CDR1 PRHDT, CDR2 FYEKMQ (reference sequence). CDR3 bases: TGTGCCAGCAGCTCCCCATTGGGGACCCAGTACTTC. This translates into CASSSPLGTQYF.

The chain joins TRBV27 to TRBJ2-3; 11 bases fit TRBD2. Unmatched junction bases numbered 11, after V lost 4 bases and J lost 2 bases. Germline V gene sequence: CDR1 MNHEY, CDR2 SMNVEV (reference sequence). This CDR3 spans 18 amino acids. CDR3 region: CASSSTSGTLISTDTQYF. Here the CDR3 DNA reads TGTGCCAGCAGTTCGACTAGCGGGACGCTGATATCCACAGATACGCAGTATTTT.

V usage is TRBV3-1 (or the pseudogene TRBV3-2) and J usage is TRBJ2-5; D uncertain. V shed 7 bases and J shed 4 bases, with 7 bases lying between them. The CDR3 has 11 amino acids. CDR1 and CDR2 (germline): LGHDT, YNNKEL (reference sequence). This CDR3 reads CASKDVETQYF. The CDR3 DNA reads as TGTGCCAGCAAAGATGTAGAGACCCAGTACTTC.

The chain joins TRBV9 to TRBJ2-3; 10 positions agree with TRBD2. The CDR3 has 15 amino acids. The germline CDR1 and CDR2 sequences are SGDLS and YYNGEE. Trimming cost V 0 bases and J 6 bases; bases outside gene matches: 4. The CDR3 DNA reads as TGTGCCAGCAGCGTAGGCCCGACTAGCGGGGATACGCAGTATTTT. Its translation is CASSVGPTSGDTQYF.

This clone has just one count. In DNA form, the CDR3 reads TGTGCCAGCAGCCCCTCATTAGGGGCAGATACGCAGTATTTT. Its translation is CASSPSLGADTQYF. The genes are TRBV7-9 and TRBJ2-3; D possibly corresponds to TRBD1 (5 bases). The CDR3 extends over 14 amino acids. Deletions cut 5 bases from V and 4 bases from J, with 13 bases between. Germline V gives CDR1 SEHNR, CDR2 FQNEAQ (reference sequence).

The V and J genes are TRBV30 and TRBJ2-7; no clear D. The CDR3 is 12 residues long. Germline CDR1 reads GTSNPN; CDR2 reads SVGIG (reference sequence). The V gene lost 0 bases and the J gene lost 3 bases, with 6 bases spanning the gap. CDR3 DNA sequence: TGTGCCTGGAGTGTAACCCTCTACGAGCAGTACTTC. As protein: CAWSVTLYEQYF.

This clone occurred a few times. The CDR3 DNA sequence: TGTGCCAGCTCACCAACGCAGGCGAACACCGGGGAGCTGTTTTTT. The encoded protein is CASSPTQANTGELFF. The chain has TRBV18 and TRBJ2-2; no firm D call. The germline V and J ends were trimmed by 2 bases and 0 bases, with 7 bases remaining between them. The CDR3 is 15 amino acids. In germline, CDR1 is KGHSH, CDR2 LQKENI. The whole variable domain, filled in from reference TRBV18 and TRBJ2-2, reads NAGVMQNPRHLVRRRGQEARLRCSPMKGHSHVYWYRQLPEEGLKFMVYLQKENIIDESGMPKERFSAEFPKEGPSILRIQQVVRGDSAAYFCASSPTQANTGELFFGEGSRLTVL.

V is TRBV15 and J is TRBJ2-1; TRBD1 matches 10 bases. The CDR3 runs 16 residues. The germline V gene has CDR1 LNHNV and CDR2 YYDKDF (reference sequence). Germline trimming cut 3 bases from V and 5 bases from J; bases unmatched to any gene: 7. The DNA for the CDR3 is TGTGCCACCAGCAGTCGCCGGGACAGGGGAAACAATGAGCAGTTCTTC. It translates to CATSSRRDRGNNEQFF.

The V call is TRBV7-2, the J call TRBJ2-1; D is perhaps TRBD2 (6 bases). The CDR3 runs to 16 residues. The germline V gene encodes CDR1 SGHTA and CDR2 FQGNSA. Trimming removed 3 bases from V and 0 bases from J, with 12 bases in between. CDR3: CASSFIAGSSYNEQFF. The DNA for the CDR3 is TGTGCCAGCAGCTTTATTGCGGGGAGCTCCTACAATGAGCAGTTCTTC. Drawing the rest from reference TRBV7-2 and TRBJ2-1, the complete variable domain is GAGVSQSPSNKVTEKGKDVELRCDPISGHTALYWYRQSLGQGLEFLIYFQGNSAPDKSGLPSDRFSAERTGGSVSTLTIQRTQQEDSAVYLCASSFIAGSSYNEQFFGPGTRLTVL.